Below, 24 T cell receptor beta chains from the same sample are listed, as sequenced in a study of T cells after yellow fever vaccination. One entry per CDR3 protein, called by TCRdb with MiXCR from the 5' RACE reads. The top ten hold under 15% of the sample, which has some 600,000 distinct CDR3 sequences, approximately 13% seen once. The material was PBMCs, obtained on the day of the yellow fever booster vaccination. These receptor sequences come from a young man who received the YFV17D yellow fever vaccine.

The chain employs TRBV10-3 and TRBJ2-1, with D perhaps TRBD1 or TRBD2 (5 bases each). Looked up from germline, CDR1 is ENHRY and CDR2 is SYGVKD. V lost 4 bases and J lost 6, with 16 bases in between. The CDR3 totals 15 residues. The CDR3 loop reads CAISGGTNDRNEQFF. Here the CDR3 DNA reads TGTGCCATCAGTGGTGGGACCAATGACCGCAATGAGCAGTTCTTC.

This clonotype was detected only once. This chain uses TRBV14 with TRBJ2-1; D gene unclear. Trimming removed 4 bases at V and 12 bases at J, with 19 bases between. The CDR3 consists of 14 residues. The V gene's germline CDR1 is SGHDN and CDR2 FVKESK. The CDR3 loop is CASSPLQFPSGQFF. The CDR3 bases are TGTGCCAGCAGCCCCCTTCAATTTCCCTCGGGGCAGTTCTTC.

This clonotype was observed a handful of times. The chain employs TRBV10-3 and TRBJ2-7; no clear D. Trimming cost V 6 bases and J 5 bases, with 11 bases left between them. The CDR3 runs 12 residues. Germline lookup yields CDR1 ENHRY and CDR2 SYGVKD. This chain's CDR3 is CAIRLVRHEQYF. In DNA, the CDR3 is TGTGCCATCAGATTAGTACGACACGAGCAGTACTTC.

CDR3 sequence: CASSQSSITQVNTEAFF. The CDR3 DNA sequence: TGCGCCAGCAGTCAATCTTCCATCACACAGGTGAACACTGAAGCTTTCTTT. V and J are TRBV23-1 and TRBJ1-1, with a tentative D call TRBD1 (5 bases). TRBV23-1 is an open reading frame whose function is uncertain. V gave up 0 bases and J gave up 0 bases, with 14 bases separating them. The CDR3 length is 17 residues.

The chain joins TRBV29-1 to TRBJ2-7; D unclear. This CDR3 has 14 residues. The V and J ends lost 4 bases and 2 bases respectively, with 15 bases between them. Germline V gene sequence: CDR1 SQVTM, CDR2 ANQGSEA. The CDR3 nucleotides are TGCAGCGTTGGGAGTGTAGGATCTCCCTACGAGCAGTACTTC. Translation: CSVGSVGSPYEQYF.

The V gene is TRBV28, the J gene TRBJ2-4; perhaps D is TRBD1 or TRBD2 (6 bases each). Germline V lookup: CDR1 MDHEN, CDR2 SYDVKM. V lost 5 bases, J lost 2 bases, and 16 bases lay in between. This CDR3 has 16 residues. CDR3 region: CASSPLGGRSKNIQYF. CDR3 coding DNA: TGTGCCAGCAGTCCCCTCGGGGGCCGGTCCAAAAACATTCAGTACTTC.

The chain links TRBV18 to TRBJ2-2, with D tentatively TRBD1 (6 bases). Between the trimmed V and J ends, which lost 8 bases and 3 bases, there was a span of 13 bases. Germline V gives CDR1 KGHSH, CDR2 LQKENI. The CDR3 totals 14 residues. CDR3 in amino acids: CASASRGDTGELFF. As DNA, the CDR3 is TGTGCCAGCGCCTCCAGGGGTGACACCGGGGAGCTGTTTTTT.

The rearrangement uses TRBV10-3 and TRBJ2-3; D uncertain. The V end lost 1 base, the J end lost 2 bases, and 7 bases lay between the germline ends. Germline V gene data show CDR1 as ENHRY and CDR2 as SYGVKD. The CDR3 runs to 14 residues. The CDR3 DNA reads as TGTGCCATCAGTGAGTTAGGAGCCACAGATACGCAGTATTTT. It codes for CAISELGATDTQYF.

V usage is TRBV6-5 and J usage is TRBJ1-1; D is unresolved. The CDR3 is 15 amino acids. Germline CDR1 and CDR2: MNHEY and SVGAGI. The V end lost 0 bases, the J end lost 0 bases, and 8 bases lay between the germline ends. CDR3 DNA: TGTGCCAGCAGTTACTCCGAAAGGATGAACACTGAAGCTTTCTTT. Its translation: CASSYSERMNTEAFF.

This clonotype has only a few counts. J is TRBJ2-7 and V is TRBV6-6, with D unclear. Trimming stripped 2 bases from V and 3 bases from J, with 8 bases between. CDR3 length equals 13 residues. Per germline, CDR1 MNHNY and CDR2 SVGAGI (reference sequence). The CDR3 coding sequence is TGTGCCAGCAGTTACACTAATCTCTACGAGCAGTACTTC. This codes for CASSYTNLYEQYF.

CDR3 DNA: TGTGCCAGCAGTCCCCGACATGAAGCGAACACCGGGGAGCTGTTTTTT. Translated: CASSPRHEANTGELFF. The rearrangement uses TRBV12-3 or TRBV12-4 and TRBJ2-2, with D uncertain. V was trimmed by 5 bases and J by 0 bases, leaving 13 bases between them. This CDR3 has 16 residues.

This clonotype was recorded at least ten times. In DNA form, the CDR3 reads TGCGCCAGCAGCTGGGACAGGGCACCCGGGGAGCTGTTTTTT. Translating it yields CASSWDRAPGELFF. The chain joins TRBV5-1 to TRBJ2-2; 9 nucleotides line up with TRBD1. The length of the CDR3 is 14 residues. Germline V gene sequence: CDR1 SGHRS, CDR2 YFSETQ. Losses at the gene ends were 3 bases for V and 6 bases for J; bases not matched to a gene: 3.

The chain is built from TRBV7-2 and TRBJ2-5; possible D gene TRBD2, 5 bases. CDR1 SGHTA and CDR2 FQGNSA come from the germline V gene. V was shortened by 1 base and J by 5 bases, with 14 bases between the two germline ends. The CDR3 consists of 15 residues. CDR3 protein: CASSLDSRSGETQYF. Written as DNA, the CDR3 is TGTGCCAGCAGCTTAGATTCCAGGTCGGGGGAGACCCAGTACTTC. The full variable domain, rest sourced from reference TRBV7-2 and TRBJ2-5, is GAGVSQSPSNKVTEKGKDVELRCDPISGHTALYWYRQSLGQGLEFLIYFQGNSAPDKSGLPSDRFSAERTGGSVSTLTIQRTQQEDSAVYLCASSLDSRSGETQYFGPGTRLLVL.

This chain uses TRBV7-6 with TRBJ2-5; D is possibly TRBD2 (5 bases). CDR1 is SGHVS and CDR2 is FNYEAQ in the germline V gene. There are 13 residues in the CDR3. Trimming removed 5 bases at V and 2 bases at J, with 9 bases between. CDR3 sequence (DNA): TGTGCCAGCAGCAACCGGGAACAAGAGACCCAGTACTTC. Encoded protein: CASSNREQETQYF.

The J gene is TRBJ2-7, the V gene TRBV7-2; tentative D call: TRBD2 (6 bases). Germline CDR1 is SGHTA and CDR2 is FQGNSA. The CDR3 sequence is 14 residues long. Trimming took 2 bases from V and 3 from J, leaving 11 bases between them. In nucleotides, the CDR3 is TGTGCCAGCAGCTTACTACCCGGGAGCTACGAGCAGTACTTC. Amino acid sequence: CASSLLPGSYEQYF.

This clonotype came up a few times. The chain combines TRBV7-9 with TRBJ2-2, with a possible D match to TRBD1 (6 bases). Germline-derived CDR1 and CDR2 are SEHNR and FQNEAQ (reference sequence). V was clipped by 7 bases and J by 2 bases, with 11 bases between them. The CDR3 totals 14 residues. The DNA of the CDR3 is TGTGCCAGCACCATACAGGGTAACACCGGGGAGCTGTTTTTT. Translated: CASTIQGNTGELFF.

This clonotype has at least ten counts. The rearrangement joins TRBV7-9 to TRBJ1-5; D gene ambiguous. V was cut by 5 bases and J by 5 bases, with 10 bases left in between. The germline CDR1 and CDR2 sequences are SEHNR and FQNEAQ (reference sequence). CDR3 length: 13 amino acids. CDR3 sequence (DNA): TGTGCCAGCAGCCGGGGAGTAGATCAGCCCCAGCATTTT. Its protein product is CASSRGVDQPQHF.

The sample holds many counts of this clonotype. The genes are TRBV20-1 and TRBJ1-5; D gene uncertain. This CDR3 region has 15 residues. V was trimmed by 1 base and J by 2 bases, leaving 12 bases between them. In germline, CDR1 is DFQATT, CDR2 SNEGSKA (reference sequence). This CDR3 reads CSARGTDPGNQPQHF. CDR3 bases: TGCAGTGCTAGAGGGACGGATCCCGGCAATCAGCCCCAGCATTTT.

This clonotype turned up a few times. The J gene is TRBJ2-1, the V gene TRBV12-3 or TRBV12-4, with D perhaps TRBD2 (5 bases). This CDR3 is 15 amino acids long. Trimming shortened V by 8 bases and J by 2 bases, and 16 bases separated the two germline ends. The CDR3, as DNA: TGTGCCAGCCTCGAGGAACTAGGAACCTACAATGAGCAGTTCTTC. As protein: CASLEELGTYNEQFF.

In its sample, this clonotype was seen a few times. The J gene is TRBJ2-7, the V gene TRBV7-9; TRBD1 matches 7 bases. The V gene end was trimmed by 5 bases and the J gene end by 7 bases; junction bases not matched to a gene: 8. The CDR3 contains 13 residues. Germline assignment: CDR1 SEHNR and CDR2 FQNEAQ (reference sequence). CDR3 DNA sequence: TGTGCCAGCAGCCCGACAGGGTACGGAGAGCAGTACTTC. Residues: CASSPTGYGEQYF.

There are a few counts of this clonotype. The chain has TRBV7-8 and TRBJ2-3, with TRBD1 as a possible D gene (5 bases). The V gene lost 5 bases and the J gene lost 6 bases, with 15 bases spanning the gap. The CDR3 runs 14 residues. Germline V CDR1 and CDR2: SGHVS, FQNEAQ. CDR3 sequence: CASSHLQGTDTQYF. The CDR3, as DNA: TGTGCCAGCAGCCATCTCCAGGGAACGGATACGCAGTATTTT.

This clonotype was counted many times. CDR3 amino acids: CASSLVGTYEQYF. CDR3 coding DNA: TGTGCCAGCAGCTTGGTTGGCACCTACGAGCAGTACTTC. The chain joins TRBV5-5 to TRBJ2-7; D is uncertain. Germline V gene data show CDR1 as SGHKS and CDR2 as YYEKEE (reference sequence). Trimming shortened V by 0 bases and J by 2 bases, and 6 bases separated the two germline ends. The CDR3 extends over 13 amino acids.

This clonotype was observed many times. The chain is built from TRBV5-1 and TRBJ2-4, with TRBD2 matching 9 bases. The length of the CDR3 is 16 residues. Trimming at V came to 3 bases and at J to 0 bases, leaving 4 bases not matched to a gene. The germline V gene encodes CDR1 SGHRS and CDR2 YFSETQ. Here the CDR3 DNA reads TGCGCCAGCAGCTCGACTAGCGGAGTAGCCAAAAACATTCAGTACTTC. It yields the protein CASSSTSGVAKNIQYF. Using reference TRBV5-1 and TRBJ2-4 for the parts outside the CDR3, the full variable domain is KAGVTQTPRYLIKTRGQQVTLSCSPISGHRSVSWYQQTPGQGLQFLFEYFSETQRNKGNFPGRFSGRQFSNSRSEMNVSTLELGDSALYLCASSSTSGVAKNIQYFGAGTRLSVL.

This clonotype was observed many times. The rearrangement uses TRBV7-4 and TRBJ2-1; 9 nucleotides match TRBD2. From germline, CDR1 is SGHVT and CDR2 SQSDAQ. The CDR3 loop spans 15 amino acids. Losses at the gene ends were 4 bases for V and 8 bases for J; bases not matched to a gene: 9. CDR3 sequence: CASSSNIAGVDEQFF. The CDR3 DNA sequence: TGTGCCAGCAGCTCGAACATAGCGGGAGTGGATGAGCAGTTCTTC.